The present TCR beta chain was sequenced within a study of vaccination and CD4 T cells after COVID-19. Study-level findings and limits: The cohort comprised relatively few convalescent patients, and no early post-infection timepoints were analyzed. It was found that, in convalescent patients, 304 of 307 vaccine-specific clones were spike mono-reactive.

Once obtained from cultured CD4+ T cells, the DNA was sequenced using the Oncomine TCR Beta short-read assay. TCRdb re-called the PCR reads through MiXCR, storing one row per CDR3 protein. The sample has about 20,000 distinct CDR3 sequences, approximately 40% seen once; the top ten hold less than 20%. This sample's treatment: approximately 10-day PBMC culture with coronavirus spike peptide pools or control peptides (ViraFEST assay). The cultures had half their medium swapped for fresh IL-2 medium on days 3 and 7. This clonotype has only a few counts. Its specificity is unknown. This CDR3 has 15 residues. Germline V CDR1 and CDR2: DFQATT, SNEGSKA (reference sequence). V lost 0 bases and J 4 bases, leaving 13 bases between the germline ends.

The specimen was CD4+ T cells from blood, cultured in vitro, collected before SARS-CoV-2 vaccination. This TCR was sampled from a human donor who received a COVID-19 vaccine. The chain couples TRBV20-1 to TRBJ2-4; D gene ambiguous. CDR3 DNA: TGCAGTGCTAGAGATGATAGGGCGGAAAAAAACATTCAGTACTTC. It specifies CSARDDRAEKNIQYF.